Sequencing of this T cell receptor (beta chain) was carried out in a study of T cells in Graves' hyperthyroidism and ophthalmopathy. The study, taken as a whole, reports: Blood also held most thyroid clonotypes expanded beyond 0.001. In the analysis, a 13 V-J model separated ophthalmopathy from stable hyperthyroidism.

This clonotype appeared many times. Its cognate antigen is unknown. RNA transcripts served as the template for amplifying TCR beta CDR3 regions. The HTBI primer set drove a first-round RT-PCR of the TCR CDR3. TCRdb passed the multiplex PCR reads through MiXCR, listing each CDR3 protein once. This sample has some 350,000 distinct CDR3 sequences; 13% to 15% occur once, and the top ten carry roughly 19%. The CDR3 covers 16 residues. Germline CDR1 is MDHEN and CDR2 is SYDVKM. With 5 bases removed from V and 7 bases from J, the gap between germline ends came to 23 bases. The sequencing sample was made of blood. The chain has TRBV28 and TRBJ2-5; maybe TRBD2 (6 bases). This receptor was identified in a woman aged 55-70 years with Graves' ophthalmopathy. The CDR3 nucleotides read TGTGCCAGCAGTCTACTTTGGGAGGCGGGCCCGGGGACCCAGTACTTC. It codes for CASSLLWEAGPGTQYF.